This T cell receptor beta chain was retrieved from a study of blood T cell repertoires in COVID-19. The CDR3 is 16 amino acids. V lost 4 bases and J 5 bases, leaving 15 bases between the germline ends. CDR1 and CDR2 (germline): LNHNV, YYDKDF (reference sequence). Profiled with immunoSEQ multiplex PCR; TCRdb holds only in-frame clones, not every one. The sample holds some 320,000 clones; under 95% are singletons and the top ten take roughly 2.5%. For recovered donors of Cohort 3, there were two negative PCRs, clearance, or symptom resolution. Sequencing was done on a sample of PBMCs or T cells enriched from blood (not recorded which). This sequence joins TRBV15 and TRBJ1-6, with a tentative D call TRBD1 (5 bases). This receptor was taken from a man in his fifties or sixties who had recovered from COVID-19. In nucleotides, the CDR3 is TGTGCCACCAGCACCCGACCGGGACTCCATAATTCACCCCTCCACTTT. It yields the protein CATSTRPGLHNSPLHF.